This T cell receptor beta chain emerged from a study of blood T cell repertoires in COVID-19. Study information: Whether acute or convalescent, the COVID-19 samples came from the United States, Italy and Spain. Sources were T cells, B-cell-depleted T cells, or PBMCs; the material itself was cDNA or gDNA.

Per the germline V gene, CDR1 is SGDLS and CDR2 is YYNGEE. This CDR3 spans 14 amino acids. With 6 bases removed from V and 1 base from J, the gap between germline ends came to 14 bases. In this sample, this clone turned up once. Under the authors' procedure: Counts of nucleated cells, estimated from reference gene primer amplification, were obtained. Produced via immunoSEQ multiplex PCR; TCRdb's table is partial and in-frame only. V, J and clone size derive from that table, while D and trimming were established from the DNA sequence. The sample has around 300,000 clones, approximately 88% seen once. The sequence was collected from a man aged 18 to 30 with active or convalescent COVID-19. The sequenced sample consisted of peripheral blood. The rearrangement links TRBV9 to TRBJ2-7; D remains unclear. CDR3 sequence reads: CASTPSFSSYEQYF. Written as DNA, the CDR3 is TGTGCCAGCACCCCAAGCTTCTCTTCCTACGAGCAGTACTTC.